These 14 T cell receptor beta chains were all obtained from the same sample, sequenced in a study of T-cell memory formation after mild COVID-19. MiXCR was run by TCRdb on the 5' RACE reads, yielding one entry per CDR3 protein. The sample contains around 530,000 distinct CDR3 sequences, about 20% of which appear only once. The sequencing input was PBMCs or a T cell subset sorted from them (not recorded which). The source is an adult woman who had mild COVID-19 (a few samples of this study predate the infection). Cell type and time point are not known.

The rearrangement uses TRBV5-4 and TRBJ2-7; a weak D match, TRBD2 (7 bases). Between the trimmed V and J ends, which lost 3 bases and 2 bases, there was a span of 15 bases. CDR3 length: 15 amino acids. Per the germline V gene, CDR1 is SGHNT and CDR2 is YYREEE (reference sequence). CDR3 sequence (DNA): TGTGCCAGCAGCTCTGTAGGGGAGGGGGCCTACGAGCAGTACTTC. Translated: CASSSVGEGAYEQYF.

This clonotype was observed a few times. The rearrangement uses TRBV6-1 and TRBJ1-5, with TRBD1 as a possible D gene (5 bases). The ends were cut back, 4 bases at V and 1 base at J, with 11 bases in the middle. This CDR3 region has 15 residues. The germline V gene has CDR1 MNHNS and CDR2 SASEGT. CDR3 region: CASSGIRDSNQPQHF. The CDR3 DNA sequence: TGTGCCAGCAGTGGCATCCGGGACAGCAATCAGCCCCAGCATTTT.

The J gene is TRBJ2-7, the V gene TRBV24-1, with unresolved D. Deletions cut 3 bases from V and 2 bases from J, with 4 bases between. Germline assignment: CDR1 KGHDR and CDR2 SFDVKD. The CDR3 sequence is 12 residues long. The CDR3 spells CATSDGPYEQYF. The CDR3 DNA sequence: TGTGCCACCAGTGATGGTCCCTACGAGCAGTACTTC.

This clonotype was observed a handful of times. The CDR3 DNA sequence: TGCGCCAGCAGCTTGGAACAGGGGGCCCCCTACGAGCAGTACTTC. Residues: CASSLEQGAPYEQYF. The rearrangement uses TRBV5-1 and TRBJ2-7; 9 nucleotides line up with TRBD1. Germline trimming cut 0 bases from V and 2 bases from J; bases unmatched to any gene: 3. Germline assignment: CDR1 SGHRS and CDR2 YFSETQ. This CDR3 has 15 residues.

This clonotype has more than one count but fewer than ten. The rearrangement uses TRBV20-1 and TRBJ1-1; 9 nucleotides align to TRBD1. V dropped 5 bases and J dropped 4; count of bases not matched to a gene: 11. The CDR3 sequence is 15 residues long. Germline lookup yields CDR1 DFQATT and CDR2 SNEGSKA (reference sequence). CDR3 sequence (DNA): TGCAGTGCTCGACAGGGGGGTCGACGGATCACTGAAGCTTTCTTT. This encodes CSARQGGRRITEAFF.

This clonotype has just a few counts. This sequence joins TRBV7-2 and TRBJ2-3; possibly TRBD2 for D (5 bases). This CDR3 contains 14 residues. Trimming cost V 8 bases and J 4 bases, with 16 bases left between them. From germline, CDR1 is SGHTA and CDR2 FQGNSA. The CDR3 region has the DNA TGTGCCAGCTCCCTCGGACTCCGGGCAGATACGCAGTATTTT. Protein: CASSLGLRADTQYF.

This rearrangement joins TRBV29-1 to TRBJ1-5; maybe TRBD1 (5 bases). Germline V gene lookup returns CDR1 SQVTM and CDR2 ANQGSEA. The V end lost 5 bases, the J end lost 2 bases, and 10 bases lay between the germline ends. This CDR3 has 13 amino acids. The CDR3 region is CSVMVGGNQPQHF. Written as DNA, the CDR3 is TGCAGCGTTATGGTGGGGGGCAATCAGCCCCAGCATTTT.

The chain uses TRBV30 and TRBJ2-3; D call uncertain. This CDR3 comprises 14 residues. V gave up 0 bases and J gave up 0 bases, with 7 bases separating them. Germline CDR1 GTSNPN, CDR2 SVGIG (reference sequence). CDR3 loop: CAWSVSASTDTQYF. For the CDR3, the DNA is TGTGCCTGGAGTGTAAGTGCTAGCACAGATACGCAGTATTTT.

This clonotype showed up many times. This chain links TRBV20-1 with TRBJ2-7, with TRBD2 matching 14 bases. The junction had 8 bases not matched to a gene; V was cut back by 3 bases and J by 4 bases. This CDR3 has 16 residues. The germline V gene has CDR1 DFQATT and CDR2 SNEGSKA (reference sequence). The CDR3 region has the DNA TGCAGTGCTAGCGTTCTGCGACTAGCGGGAGGGTACGAGCAGTACTTC. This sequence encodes CSASVLRLAGGYEQYF.

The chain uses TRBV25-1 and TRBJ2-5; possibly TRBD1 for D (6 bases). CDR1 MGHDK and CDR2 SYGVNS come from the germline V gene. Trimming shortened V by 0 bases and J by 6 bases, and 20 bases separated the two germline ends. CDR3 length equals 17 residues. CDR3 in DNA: TGTGCCAGCAGTGAATACGGCCCCAGGGGCGCCGGGAAGACCCAGTACTTC. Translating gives CASSEYGPRGAGKTQYF.

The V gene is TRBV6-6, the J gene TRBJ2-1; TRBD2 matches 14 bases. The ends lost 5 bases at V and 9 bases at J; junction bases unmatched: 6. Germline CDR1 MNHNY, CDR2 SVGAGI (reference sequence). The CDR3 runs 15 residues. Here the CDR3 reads CASSQGLAGEFEQFF. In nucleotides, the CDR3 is TGTGCCAGCAGTCAGGGACTAGCGGGAGAGTTTGAGCAGTTCTTC.

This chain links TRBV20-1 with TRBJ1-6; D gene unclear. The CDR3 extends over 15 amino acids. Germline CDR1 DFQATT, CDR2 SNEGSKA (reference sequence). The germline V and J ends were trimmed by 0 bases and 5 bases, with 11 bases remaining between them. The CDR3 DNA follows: TGCAGTGCTAGAGATGGAGGGAACAATAATTCACCCCTCCACTTT. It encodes CSARDGGNNNSPLHF.

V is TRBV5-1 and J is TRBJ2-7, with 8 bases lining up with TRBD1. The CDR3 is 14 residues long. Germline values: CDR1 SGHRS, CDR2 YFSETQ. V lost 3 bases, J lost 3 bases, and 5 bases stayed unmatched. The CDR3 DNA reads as TGCGCCAGCAGCTCCCAGGGGGCGAACTACGAGCAGTACTTC. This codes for CASSSQGANYEQYF.

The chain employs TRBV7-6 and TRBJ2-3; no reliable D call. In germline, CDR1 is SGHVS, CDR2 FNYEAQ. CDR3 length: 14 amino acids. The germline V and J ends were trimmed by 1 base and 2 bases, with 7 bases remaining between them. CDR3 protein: CASSLGAVTDTQYF. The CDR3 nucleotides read TGTGCCAGCAGCTTAGGGGCCGTCACAGATACGCAGTATTTT.